Following are 23 T cell receptor beta chains from one sample sequenced in a study of identical twins. In TCRdb, the 5' RACE reads were re-called with MiXCR into one record per CDR3 protein. Of 690,000 or so distinct CDR3 sequences listed, 8.5% to 9.5% are singletons. This sample also belongs to another study, concerning yellow fever vaccine responses in identical twins.

Material: PBMCs. These receptors were obtained from a woman aged 18-30 years in good health.

The rearrangement links TRBV28 to TRBJ2-5; the D gene is possibly TRBD1 (5 bases). Trimming took 3 bases from V and 1 from J, leaving 15 bases between them. CDR1 and CDR2 from the germline V gene are MDHEN and SYDVKM. This CDR3 contains 16 residues. CDR3 coding DNA: TGTGCCAGCAGTTTCCCAGACCGACAGATCCAAGAGACCCAGTACTTC. Encoded protein: CASSFPDRQIQETQYF.

The CDR3 protein is CASSSSTGGSYEQYF. For the CDR3, the DNA is TGTGCCAGCAGTTCCTCCACCGGGGGGTCCTACGAGCAGTACTTC. The chain recombines TRBV12-3 or TRBV12-4 with TRBJ2-7; 7 nucleotides agree with TRBD2. V trimming: 4 bases; J trimming: 1 base; junction bases outside the gene matches: 7. This CDR3 comprises 15 residues.

This clonotype occurred a few times. The CDR3 loop reads CSVVGGNYGYTF. In DNA, the CDR3 is TGCAGCGTTGTTGGGGGTAACTATGGCTACACCTTC. The V call is TRBV29-1, the J call TRBJ1-2, with D possibly TRBD1 on 5 matching bases. V gave up 4 bases and J gave up 1 base, with 7 bases separating them. The germline CDR1 and CDR2 sequences are SQVTM and ANQGSEA. The CDR3 loop spans 12 amino acids.

This clonotype came up a few times. J is TRBJ1-5 and V is TRBV7-2, with D hard to call. With 6 bases removed from V and 3 bases from J, the gap between germline ends came to 12 bases. This CDR3 is built from 14 residues. CDR1 is SGHTA and CDR2 is FQGNSA in the germline V gene. CDR3 nucleotides: TGTGCCAGCAGTCCACAGCCATCCAATCAGCCCCAGCATTTT. Translating gives CASSPQPSNQPQHF.

This chain uses TRBV29-1 with TRBJ2-2; 8 bases are shared with TRBD1. CDR1 is SQVTM, CDR2 ANQGSEA, per germline. V trimming: 3 bases; J trimming: 2 bases; junction bases outside the gene matches: 11. The CDR3 covers 17 residues. The CDR3 loop is CSVEADRERPNTGELFF. CDR3 coding DNA: TGCAGCGTTGAGGCGGACAGGGAACGCCCCAACACCGGGGAGCTGTTTTTT.

Comments on this clonotype: Compared with germline, one end of the junction differs, possibly owing to a read error. The chain employs TRBV20-1 and TRBJ2-2, with a possible D match to TRBD2 (5 bases). CDR1 and CDR2 from the germline V gene are DFQATT and SNEGSKA (reference sequence). The CDR3 contains 16 residues. The CDR3 nucleotides read TGCTGTGCTAGAGATCGCAAGTCGGGGAACCTAGGGGAGCTGTTTTTT. This encodes CCARDRKSGNLGELFF.

The rearrangement uses TRBV20-1 and TRBJ2-3, with D perhaps TRBD2 (6 bases). The CDR3 length is 13 residues. With 2 bases removed from V and 3 bases from J, the gap between germline ends came to 9 bases. The germline CDR1 and CDR2 sequences are DFQATT and SNEGSKA (reference sequence). The CDR3 spells CSARPAGTDTQYF. The CDR3 DNA reads TGCAGTGCTAGACCCGCGGGAACAGATACGCAGTATTTT.

The chain has TRBV5-1 and TRBJ2-2; D remains unclear. The germline gives CDR1 SGHRS, CDR2 YFSETQ. This CDR3 is 15 amino acids long. V shed 0 bases and J shed 4 bases, with 10 bases lying between them. CDR3 nucleotides: TGCGCCAGCAGCTTGGAAGGAGTCGCCACCGGGGAGCTGTTTTTT. Translating gives CASSLEGVATGELFF.

This clonotype came up a few times. This chain links TRBV24-1 with TRBJ2-1; 13 nucleotides agree with TRBD2. Losses at the gene ends were 7 bases for V and 10 bases for J; bases not matched to a gene: 3. Germline lookup yields CDR1 KGHDR and CDR2 SFDVKD. The CDR3 runs 13 residues. The CDR3 loop is CATSGLAGVEQFF. CDR3 coding DNA: TGTGCCACCAGCGGACTAGCGGGAGTCGAGCAGTTCTTC.

This clonotype was seen a handful of times. This rearrangement joins TRBV29-1 to TRBJ2-1; the D call may be TRBD1 or TRBD2 (5 bases each). This CDR3 comprises 14 residues. Looked up from germline, CDR1 is SQVTM and CDR2 is ANQGSEA. V lost 3 bases and J 6 bases, leaving 15 bases between the germline ends. CDR3 region: CSVEGALTVNEQFF. The CDR3 DNA follows: TGCAGCGTTGAGGGAGCCTTGACAGTCAATGAGCAGTTCTTC.

This clonotype showed up just a few times. The V and J genes are TRBV5-1 and TRBJ1-6; D unclear. The CDR3 consists of 15 residues. The V gene's germline CDR1 is SGHRS and CDR2 YFSETQ. V shed 0 bases and J shed 7 bases, with 11 bases lying between them. The CDR3 DNA is TGCGCCAGCAGCTTGGAATCCAGCACCAATTCACCCCTCCACTTT. It yields the protein CASSLESSTNSPLHF.

The chain is built from TRBV7-2 and TRBJ2-7, with 10 bases aligning to TRBD1. CDR1 and CDR2 (germline): SGHTA, FQGNSA. The V gene end was trimmed by 7 bases and the J gene end by 2 bases; junction bases not matched to a gene: 8. The CDR3 totals 15 residues. The CDR3 loop reads CASTPGQGFTYEQYF. The CDR3 nucleotides read TGTGCCAGCACCCCGGGACAGGGGTTCACCTACGAGCAGTACTTC.

In this sample, this clonotype turned up many times. The CDR3 DNA reads TGTGCCAGCAGTTTAACACAGGGGGGTAGGGGTGAGCAGTTCTTC. It encodes CASSLTQGGRGEQFF. V is TRBV28 and J is TRBJ2-1; TRBD1 matches 8 bases. The CDR3 has 15 amino acids. CDR1 MDHEN and CDR2 SYDVKM come from the germline V gene. With V trimmed by 2 bases and J by 9 bases, 9 bases remained unmatched.

This clonotype was picked up many times. The rearrangement joins TRBV28 to TRBJ2-7; unclear D gene. Germline V gives CDR1 MDHEN, CDR2 SYDVKM. The CDR3 runs 14 residues. V was cut by 7 bases and J by 2 bases, with 15 bases left in between. The CDR3 DNA is TGTGCCAGCAACCCAAAGCCTACCACCTACGAGCAGTACTTC. Amino acid sequence: CASNPKPTTYEQYF.

V gene TRBV14 combines with J gene TRBJ1-2; 7 bases map to TRBD1. This CDR3 contains 13 residues. The trim removed 5 bases at V and 5 bases at J, leaving 5 bases unmatched. The germline gives CDR1 SGHDN, CDR2 FVKESK. The CDR3 is CASSGRTGYGYTF. CDR3 nucleotide sequence: TGTGCCAGCAGCGGCCGGACAGGTTATGGCTACACCTTC.

This clonotype was observed a few times. The V and J genes are TRBV5-1 and TRBJ2-7; TRBD1 is a possible D gene (6 bases). Germline V CDR1 and CDR2: SGHRS, YFSETQ. The CDR3 loop spans 16 amino acids. The V end lost 0 bases, the J end lost 3 bases, and 16 bases lay between the germline ends. The CDR3 nucleotides read TGCGCCAGCAGCTTGGGCAGGGGCGCCTCCCACTACGAGCAGTACTTC. It specifies CASSLGRGASHYEQYF.

This clonotype was observed many times. The rearrangement links TRBV27 to TRBJ2-1; D gene ambiguous. The CDR3 spans 16 residues. The germline V gene has CDR1 MNHEY and CDR2 SMNVEV (reference sequence). Trimming took off 5 bases at V and 4 bases at J, with 18 bases between the two ends. The CDR3 spells CASSEFRRTSYNEQFF. The CDR3 region has the DNA TGTGCCAGCAGTGAGTTCAGGAGAACCTCTTACAATGAGCAGTTCTTC.

The rearrangement joins TRBV9 to TRBJ2-7; D is possibly TRBD2 (5 bases). The CDR3 sequence is 15 residues long. Trimming stripped 2 bases from V and 0 bases from J, with 12 bases between. Germline CDR1 is SGDLS and CDR2 is YYNGEE. The CDR3 region has the DNA TGTGCCAGCAGCGTTTCGAGCGGCCCCTCCTACGAGCAGTACTTC. Amino acid sequence: CASSVSSGPSYEQYF. Full variable domain (remainder filled in from reference TRBV9 and TRBJ2-7): DSGVTQTPKHLITATGQRVTLRCSPRSGDLSVYWYQQSLDQGLQFLIQYYNGEERAKGNILERFSAQQFPDLHSELNLSSLELGDSALYFCASSVSSGPSYEQYFGPGTRLTVT.

The table lists this clonotype with a few counts. The CDR3 coding sequence is TGTGCCAGCAGCGCCGGACAGGGGCAAGAGACCCAGTACTTC. Translating it yields CASSAGQGQETQYF. The V call is TRBV9, the J call TRBJ2-5; 9 positions agree with TRBD1. Per the germline V gene, CDR1 is SGDLS and CDR2 is YYNGEE. CDR3 length: 14 amino acids. V shed 3 bases and J 2 bases; nucleotides not matched to a gene: 2.

This clonotype was observed a few times. The chain has TRBV10-1 and TRBJ2-4; D is unresolved. V lost 0 bases to trimming and J lost 5 bases, with 8 bases between them. CDR3 length: 14 residues. CDR1 and CDR2 (germline): WNHNN, SYGVQD (reference sequence). CDR3 sequence: CASSESGSQNIQYF. The CDR3 DNA follows: TGCGCCAGCAGTGAGTCTGGCTCACAAAACATTCAGTACTTC.

This clonotype has a handful of counts. The genes are TRBV11-2 and TRBJ2-1; 11 nucleotides align to TRBD2. Germline trimming cut 5 bases from V and 0 bases from J; bases unmatched to any gene: 15. Per the germline V gene, CDR1 is SGHAT and CDR2 is FQNNGV. The length of the CDR3 is 20 residues. Here the CDR3 reads CASSPWASGRIRSSYNEQFF. DNA of the CDR3: TGTGCCAGCAGCCCCTGGGCTAGCGGGAGGATAAGGAGCTCCTACAATGAGCAGTTCTTC.

In its sample, this clonotype was seen many times. The chain uses TRBV7-9 and TRBJ2-2, with unresolved D. The CDR3 covers 14 residues. CDR1 and CDR2 from the germline V gene are SEHNR and FQNEAQ (reference sequence). V lost 0 bases and J lost 3, with 5 bases in between. The CDR3 bases are TGTGCCAGCAGCTTAGCGGGGTACACCGGGGAGCTGTTTTTT. Translating gives CASSLAGYTGELFF.

This clonotype has a count of ten or more. The genes are TRBV5-1 and TRBJ1-3, with D perhaps matching TRBD1 (5 bases). Germline CDR1 SGHRS, CDR2 YFSETQ. Trimming pared 4 bases from V and 0 bases from J, leaving 17 bases between. CDR3 length equals 17 residues. In DNA form, the CDR3 reads TGCGCCAGCAGCGGTCCCGGGACTCAAAGCTCTGGAAACACCATATATTTT. It encodes CASSGPGTQSSGNTIYF.